What follows are 24 T cell receptor beta chains derived from one specimen sequenced in a study of shared clonotypes between healthy human individuals. Generated by immunoSEQ multiplex PCR, the TCRdb table keeps only in-frame clones and is missing some. The data contain roughly 700,000 clones, roughly 91% of them singletons. The sample was memory CD8+ T cells from PBMCs. Subset here: CD45RO+ cells pooled with CCR7-negative TemRA cells. Receptors were obtained from a man younger than 35 in good health. Some clones in this sample may be carry-over from other donors' samples.

V is TRBV28 and J is TRBJ1-1; D is unclear. Germline CDR1 reads MDHEN; CDR2 reads SYDVKM. The ends were cut back, 6 bases at V and 1 base at J, with 9 bases in the middle. The CDR3 covers 13 residues. The DNA for the CDR3 is TGTGCCAGCAGCCCCCGACGGAACACTGAAGCTTTCTTT. Its translation: CASSPRRNTEAFF.

The chain uses TRBV29-1 and TRBJ2-6, with 10 nucleotides matching TRBD1. Germline V CDR1 and CDR2: SQVTM, ANQGSEA. The V and J ends lost 5 bases and 1 base, in that order; junction bases with no gene match: 14. CDR3 size: 19 residues. CDR3 in amino acids: CSVIPITGTGASGANVLTF. The DNA for the CDR3 is TGCAGCGTTATCCCAATCACTGGGACAGGGGCATCTGGGGCCAACGTCCTGACTTTC. Drawing the rest from reference TRBV29-1 and TRBJ2-6, the complete variable domain is SAVISQKPSRDICQRGTSLTIQCQVDSQVTMMFWYRQQPGQSLTLIATANQGSEATYESGFVIDKFPISRPNLTFSTLTVSNMSPEDSSIYLCSVIPITGTGASGANVLTFGAGSRLTVL.

As concerns this clone: This sample also contains other DNA sequences that code for the same CDR3. The V gene is TRBV19, the J gene TRBJ2-7, with TRBD2 identical over 7 bases. Per the germline V gene, CDR1 is LNHDA and CDR2 is SQIVND (reference sequence). V trimming: 2 bases; J trimming: 2 bases; junction bases outside the gene matches: 3. The CDR3 has 14 amino acids. The CDR3: CASSIFGGTYEQYF. The CDR3 nucleotides are TGTGCCAGTAGTATATTCGGGGGGACCTACGAGCAGTACTTC.

V usage is TRBV5-6 and J usage is TRBJ2-7; 11 bases agree with TRBD2. The V segment lost 2 bases and the J segment 2 bases; nucleotides outside the gene matches: 6. The CDR3 consists of 16 residues. Germline V gene sequence: CDR1 SGHDT, CDR2 YYEEEE. The CDR3 loop reads CASSFGTSGGTYEQYF. The CDR3 DNA reads TGTGCCAGCAGCTTCGGGACTAGCGGAGGGACCTACGAGCAGTACTTC.

The genes are TRBV7-2 and TRBJ2-1; no firm D call. Germline V lookup: CDR1 SGHTA, CDR2 FQGNSA. The CDR3 consists of 13 residues. The ends were cut back, 5 bases at V and 4 bases at J, with 9 bases in the middle. Here the CDR3 DNA reads TGTGCCAGCAGCCCCCGGACGTACAATGAGCAGTTCTTC. Its translation: CASSPRTYNEQFF.

The chain is built from TRBV11-2 and TRBJ2-7; D not resolved. This CDR3 is built from 10 residues. The germline V gene has CDR1 SGHAT and CDR2 FQNNGV. V lost 3 bases and J 3 bases, leaving 0 bases between the germline ends. The chain's CDR3 is CASSFYEQYF. The CDR3 bases are TGTGCCAGCAGCTTCTACGAGCAGTACTTC.

This clone has a handful of counts. This rearrangement joins TRBV15 to TRBJ1-5; no firm D call. The germline V gene has CDR1 LNHNV and CDR2 YYDKDF (reference sequence). V was clipped by 6 bases and J by 2 bases, with 5 bases between them. This CDR3 has 12 amino acids. CDR3 DNA sequence: TGTGCCACCAGGGGAGGCAATCAGCCCCAGCATTTT. Its protein product is CATRGGNQPQHF.

The V call is TRBV7-2, the J call TRBJ2-1; 8 bases align to TRBD2. The V and J ends lost 1 base and 0 bases, in that order; junction bases with no gene match: 2. The CDR3 extends over 16 amino acids. CDR1 is SGHTA, CDR2 FQGNSA, per germline. In DNA, the CDR3 is TGTGCCAGCAGCTTAGTAGCGGGAAGCTCCTACAATGAGCAGTTCTTC. It encodes CASSLVAGSSYNEQFF.

This clone was counted once. The V gene is TRBV21-1, the J gene TRBJ1-1; TRBD1, the D gene given by the table, was not confirmed from the DNA. TRBV21-1 is reported as a pseudogene. The CDR3 totals 16 residues. The CDR3 DNA is TGTGCCAGCAGCACCCATGGGACATCAGCAAACACTGAAGCTTTCTTT. Encoded protein: CASSTHGTSANTEAFF.

The chain joins TRBV21-1 to TRBJ2-3; no check of the table's D call, TRBD2, against the DNA was made. TRBV21-1 is a recognized pseudogene. CDR3 length: 15 amino acids. Here the CDR3 DNA reads TGTGCCAGCTCTTACGGGACTAGACGCACAGATACGCAGTATTTT. Translated: CASSYGTRRTDTQYF.

This clone was counted a single time. The J gene is TRBJ2-7, the V gene TRBV4-1, with D possibly matching TRBD2 (5 bases). The germline CDR1 and CDR2 sequences are MGHRA and YSYEKL. Trimming shortened V by 4 bases and J by 3 bases, and 10 bases separated the two germline ends. CDR3 length: 13 residues. The CDR3 loop reads CASSPRVGYEQYF. CDR3 nucleotide sequence: TGCGCCAGCAGCCCGCGGGTCGGCTACGAGCAGTACTTC.

The chain has TRBV27 and TRBJ2-7, with D unclear. Per the germline V gene, CDR1 is MNHEY and CDR2 is SMNVEV (reference sequence). This CDR3 region has 14 residues. V was shortened by 1 base and J by 0 bases, with 7 bases between the two germline ends. The chain's CDR3 is CASSLYADSYEQYF. CDR3 in DNA: TGTGCCAGCAGTTTATACGCAGACTCCTACGAGCAGTACTTC.

There are a few counts of this clone. The rearrangement joins TRBV28 to TRBJ2-2, with D uncertain. The CDR3 spans 14 residues. Germline values: CDR1 MDHEN, CDR2 SYDVKM. V lost 10 bases to trimming and J lost 1 base, with 13 bases between them. The CDR3, as DNA: TGTGCCACCAAGGGCGTAGAGAACACCGGGGAGCTGTTTTTT. Amino acids: CATKGVENTGELFF.

This rearrangement joins TRBV5-5 to TRBJ1-1; D not resolved. In germline, CDR1 is SGHKS, CDR2 YYEKEE (reference sequence). The CDR3 totals 13 residues. Trimming cost V 0 bases and J 1 base, with 4 bases left between them. The CDR3 region has the DNA TGTGCCAGCAGCTTGGACCCGAACACTGAAGCTTTCTTT. This sequence encodes CASSLDPNTEAFF.

This chain links TRBV18 with TRBJ2-3; 11 positions agree with TRBD2. CDR1 is KGHSH and CDR2 is LQKENI in the germline V gene. The CDR3 totals 15 residues. Trimming removed 5 bases from V and 2 bases from J; junction bases left unmatched: 3. The CDR3 DNA is TGTGCCAGCTCAGGGACTAGCGGTGCCACAGATACGCAGTATTTT. As protein: CASSGTSGATDTQYF. Using reference TRBV18 and TRBJ2-3 for the parts outside the CDR3, the full variable domain is NAGVMQNPRHLVRRRGQEARLRCSPMKGHSHVYWYRQLPEEGLKFMVYLQKENIIDESGMPKERFSAEFPKEGPSILRIQQVVRGDSAAYFCASSGTSGATDTQYFGPGTRLTVL.

The gene calls are TRBV9 and TRBJ2-7, with 8 positions matching TRBD2. The CDR3 runs 15 residues. Trimming cost V 0 bases and J 2 bases; bases outside gene matches: 4. The germline V gene encodes CDR1 SGDLS and CDR2 YYNGEE. CDR3: CASSVGTSPTYEQYF. The CDR3 DNA reads TGTGCCAGCAGCGTAGGGACTAGCCCTACCTACGAGCAGTACTTC.

The rearrangement joins TRBV13 to TRBJ2-7; D is uncertain. Between the trimmed V and J ends, which lost 1 base and 4 bases, there was a span of 11 bases. Germline V CDR1 and CDR2: PRHDT, FYEKMQ (reference sequence). The CDR3 totals 14 residues. The CDR3 sequence: CASSLEVKDYEQYF. CDR3 coding DNA: TGTGCCAGCAGCTTAGAGGTGAAAGATTACGAGCAGTACTTC.

V and J are TRBV19 and TRBJ2-3; tentative D call: TRBD1 (6 bases). The CDR3 contains 16 residues. Germline V gives CDR1 LNHDA, CDR2 SQIVND (reference sequence). Deletions cut 5 bases from V and 0 bases from J, with 15 bases between. CDR3 DNA: TGTGCCAGTAGTGACAGACAGGTTGCGAGCACAGATACGCAGTATTTT. It is translated as CASSDRQVASTDTQYF.

This rearrangement joins TRBV27 to TRBJ2-7, with TRBD2 matching over 8 bases. The ends lost 6 bases at V and 2 bases at J; junction bases unmatched: 3. This CDR3 comprises 13 residues. From germline, CDR1 is MNHEY and CDR2 SMNVEV (reference sequence). The CDR3 sequence is CASRTLAAYEQYF. CDR3 nucleotide sequence: TGTGCCAGCAGGACACTAGCGGCCTACGAGCAGTACTTC.

The chain has TRBV6-5 and TRBJ2-2; 8 nucleotides agree with TRBD2. Per germline, CDR1 MNHEY and CDR2 SVGAGI. There are 15 residues in the CDR3. The ends lost 4 bases at V and 2 bases at J; junction bases unmatched: 3. The CDR3 sequence: CASSSSGPNTGELFF. CDR3 DNA: TGTGCCAGCAGTTCTAGCGGGCCCAACACCGGGGAGCTGTTTTTT.

The chain combines TRBV9 with TRBJ1-5; the D gene is possibly TRBD1 (5 bases). From germline, CDR1 is SGDLS and CDR2 YYNGEE. The V gene lost 4 bases and the J gene lost 7 bases, with 18 bases spanning the gap. The CDR3 runs to 15 residues. CDR3 protein: CASSTGHIPGQPQHF. CDR3 coding DNA: TGTGCCAGCAGCACAGGACATATTCCGGGCCAGCCCCAGCATTTT.

CDR3 in DNA: TGTGCCAGCAGAGCCGTATCCTTCACAGATACGCAGTATTTT. This encodes CASRAVSFTDTQYF. The rearrangement links TRBV28 to TRBJ2-3, with D hard to call. CDR1 MDHEN and CDR2 SYDVKM come from the germline V gene. The CDR3 spans 14 residues. Trimming pared 6 bases from V and 2 bases from J, leaving 12 bases between.

This clone was seen a single time. V gene TRBV6-5 combines with J gene TRBJ1-1; D not certain. The CDR3 consists of 13 residues. Germline lookup yields CDR1 MNHEY and CDR2 SVGAGI. V lost 6 bases to trimming and J lost 0 bases, with 8 bases between them. The DNA of the CDR3 is TGTGCCAGCAGCCCGGACCTGAACACTGAAGCTTTCTTT. The encoded protein is CASSPDLNTEAFF.

The chain uses TRBV27 and TRBJ2-3, with TRBD2 identical over 14 bases. With 4 bases clipped from V and 11 bases from J, the junction kept 8 bases outside the gene matches. Germline CDR1 MNHEY, CDR2 SMNVEV (reference sequence). This CDR3 comprises 15 residues. The CDR3 loop is CASSSIPGLAGEQYF. The DNA for the CDR3 is TGTGCCAGCAGTTCGATACCGGGACTAGCGGGGGAGCAGTATTTT.